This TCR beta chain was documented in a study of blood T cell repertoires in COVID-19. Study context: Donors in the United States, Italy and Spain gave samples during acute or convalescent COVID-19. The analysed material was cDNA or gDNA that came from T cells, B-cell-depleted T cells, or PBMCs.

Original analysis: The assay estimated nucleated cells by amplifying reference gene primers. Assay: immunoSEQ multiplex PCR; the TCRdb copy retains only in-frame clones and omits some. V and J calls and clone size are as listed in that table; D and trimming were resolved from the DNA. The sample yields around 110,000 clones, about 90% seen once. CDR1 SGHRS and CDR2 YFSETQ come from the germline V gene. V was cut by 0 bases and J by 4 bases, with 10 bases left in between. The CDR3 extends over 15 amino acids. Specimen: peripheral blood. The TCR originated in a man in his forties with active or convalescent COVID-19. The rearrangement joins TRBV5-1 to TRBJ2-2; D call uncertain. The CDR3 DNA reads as TGCGCCAGCAGCTTGGGTGGGCTCCTCACCGGGGAGCTGTTTTTT. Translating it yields CASSLGGLLTGELFF.